This is a list of T cell receptor beta chains from one sample in a study of blood T cells in healthy people across ages. Each CDR3 protein gets one entry after TCRdb re-called the 5' RACE reads with MiXCR. The sample lists 600,000 or so distinct CDR3 sequences; about 30% were seen once. Sequenced material: blood. These receptors were obtained from an elderly woman in good health. Both conserved end residues are part of each CDR3. The order of the fields is clone size, V gene, J gene, D gene, CDR3 protein, CDR3 DNA. A D gene is named only where the DNA matches it firmly. Clone size is not always given. Where it is, it says once, few, many or a class for expanded clones.

-	TRBV5-1	TRBJ2-5	-	CASGNYGDSQETQYF	TGCGCCAGCGGCAACTACGGCGATTCCCAAGAGACCCAGTACTTC
many	TRBV7-2	TRBJ2-5	TRBD2	CASSLRPGAGLAGVQETQYF	TGTGCCAGCAGCTTGCGCCCGGGGGCGGGACTAGCGGGCGTGCAAGAGACCCAGTACTTC
-	TRBV7-8	TRBJ2-5	-	CASSSRGGTSQETQYF	TGTGCCAGCAGCTCCCGTGGGGGTACCTCCCAAGAGACCCAGTACTTC
-	TRBV5-1	TRBJ1-4	-	CASSLGHTEKLFF	TGCGCCAGCAGCCTGGGACACACAGAAAAACTGTTTTTT
many	TRBV20-1	TRBJ2-3	TRBD1	CSARPGQFTDTQYF	TGCAGTGCTCGGCCGGGACAGTTCACAGATACGCAGTATTTT
-	TRBV20-1	TRBJ1-4	-	CSATEAPGTETATNEKLFF	TGCAGTGCTACAGAGGCTCCTGGGACGGAGACCGCAACTAATGAAAAACTGTTTTTT
few	TRBV20-1	TRBJ1-1	-	CSASDRPTEAFF	TGCAGTGCTTCCGACAGACCCACTGAAGCTTTCTTT
few	TRBV30	TRBJ1-2	-	CAWRTVDYTF	TGTGCCTGGAGAACGGTTGACTACACCTTC
few	TRBV7-8	TRBJ1-1	TRBD1	CASSAGQVNTEAFF	TGTGCCAGCAGCGCGGGACAGGTGAACACTGAAGCTTTCTTT
many	TRBV5-1	TRBJ2-1	TRBD2	CASSPGSGGGYNEQFF	TGCGCCAGCAGCCCCGGCAGCGGCGGGGGTTACAATGAGCAGTTCTTC
few	TRBV10-3	TRBJ1-5	-	CAISVGQDSNQPQHF	TGTGCCATCAGCGTTGGACAAGATAGCAATCAGCCCCAGCATTTT
few	TRBV4-1	TRBJ2-1	TRBD1	CASSQGDRGLGNEQFF	TGCGCCAGCAGCCAGGGGGACAGGGGGCTCGGCAATGAGCAGTTCTTC
-	TRBV20-1	TRBJ1-4	-	CSASGSTNEKLFF	TGCAGTGCTTCCGGGTCAACTAATGAAAAACTGTTTTTT
few	TRBV9	TRBJ2-7	-	CASSLFVGQSYNEQYF	TGTGCCAGCAGCTTATTTGTGGGGCAGTCCTACAATGAGCAGTACTTC
few	TRBV9	TRBJ2-1	TRBD2	CASSVEGLAGYNEQFF	TGTGCCAGCAGCGTAGAGGGACTAGCGGGGTACAATGAGCAGTTCTTC
-	TRBV2	TRBJ1-1	-	CASSRDRTTEAFF	TGTGCCAGCAGCCGAGACAGGACGACTGAAGCTTTCTTT
-	TRBV12-3/TRBV12-4	TRBJ2-7	-	CASRGGASTNEQYF	TGTGCCAGCAGGGGGGGGGCCTCAACCAATGAGCAGTACTTC
many	TRBV10-3	TRBJ1-5	-	CASRAGLDIQPQHF	TGTGCCAGCCGGGCAGGGTTGGACATTCAGCCCCAGCATTTT
many	TRBV2	TRBJ2-6	-	CASSVQPSGANVLTF	TGTGCCAGCAGTGTACAGCCCTCTGGGGCCAACGTCCTGACTTTC
-	TRBV20-1	TRBJ2-2	TRBD2	CSAKIAGGHSTGELFF	TGCAGTGCTAAGATAGCGGGGGGGCATAGCACCGGGGAGCTGTTTTTT
few	TRBV3-1	TRBJ1-6	TRBD1	CASSFWGTDNSPLHF	TGTGCCAGCAGCTTCTGGGGGACAGATAATTCACCCCTCCACTTT
many	TRBV7-9	TRBJ2-1	-	CASSLGGRPLGNEQFF	TGTGCCAGCAGCTTAGGTGGGCGGCCGCTTGGGAATGAGCAGTTCTTC
many	TRBV20-1	TRBJ2-1	-	CSARDLLGYNEQFF	TGCAGTGCTAGAGATCTTCTAGGTTACAATGAGCAGTTCTTC
medium-sized	TRBV7-8	TRBJ2-1	-	CASSLVRQTRTLNEQFF	TGTGCCAGCAGCTTAGTACGGCAGACCAGAACTTTAAATGAGCAGTTCTTC